These 9 T cell receptor beta chains were sequenced from one sample in a study of T cells in women clearing cervical HPV infection (dated by TCRdb to the late 2010s). Libraries were made using the immunoSEQ multiplex PCR assay. This immuneACCESS table, as held by TCRdb, lists in-frame sequences with V and J called but not all clones. Of the missing ones, under half trace to an unresolved V gene in checked studies; the others have no known cause. The table for this sample shows more than 20,000 clones. Of the sample, 8% to 10% falls within the top ten clones. The sequenced sample was blood buffy coat. The receptor set was obtained from a woman between 18 and 70 years old with a cervical HPV16 infection that either progressed to CIN3+ or cleared (not recorded which).

In regard to this clone: From the germline J gene comes the end of the CDR3, since the read stops 3 residues before it. The gene calls are TRBV5-1 and TRBJ1-3; tentative D call: TRBD1 (5 bases). V lost 0 bases and J lost 0, with 7 bases in between. This CDR3 comprises 15 residues. Germline values: CDR1 SGHRS, CDR2 YFSETQ. This CDR3 is CASSLGTHSGNTIYF. The DNA read from the CDR3 is TGCGCCAGCAGCTTGGGGACACACTCTGGAAACACC.

To note about this clone: The read terminates 3 residues ahead of where the CDR3 ends, so the germline J gene completes it. V and J are TRBV4-1 and TRBJ2-3; D unclear. The CDR3 is 15 amino acids. Trimming cost V 5 bases and J 4 bases, with 16 bases left between them. Germline CDR1 and CDR2: MGHRA and YSYEKL. The CDR3 here is CASSGKTVTADTQYF. CDR3 DNA, as far as it was read: TGCGCCAGCAGCGGAAAGACGGTAACAGCAGATACG.

As regards this clone: The CDR3 end is not reached by the read, which stops 3 residues before it; the germline J gene fills it in. The J gene is TRBJ2-3, the V gene TRBV20-1; 7 bases map to TRBD2. The germline gives CDR1 DFQATT, CDR2 SNEGSKA (reference sequence). The CDR3 loop spans 12 amino acids. After removal of 7 bases from V and 5 bases from J, the junction contained 6 bases not matched to a gene. The CDR3 is CSGGGAGDTQYF. Incomplete CDR3 DNA: TGCAGTGGGGGGGGAGCCGGAGATACG.

Incomplete CDR3 DNA: TGCAGTGCTGGGACTAGCGGGAGGCTTACCTACGAG. Translation gives CSAGTSGRLTYE. The complete CDR3 reads CSAGTSGRLTYEQYF. The chain employs TRBV20-1 and TRBJ2-7; the match to TRBD2 covers 15 bases. The read finishes 3 residues shy of the CDR3 end, and the germline J gene is used to complete it. After removal of 5 bases from V and 2 bases from J, the junction contained 4 bases not matched to a gene. Looked up from germline, CDR1 is DFQATT and CDR2 is SNEGSKA (reference sequence). The CDR3 runs to 15 residues.

Note on this clone: The read ends 3 residues before the CDR3 terminus; that terminus is restored from the germline J gene. V gene TRBV5-1 combines with J gene TRBJ1-2, with D tentatively TRBD1 (5 bases). Germline CDR1 is SGHRS and CDR2 is YFSETQ. The CDR3 loop spans 18 amino acids. Between the trimmed V and J ends, which lost 0 bases and 0 bases, there was a span of 18 bases. The part of the CDR3 DNA that was read is TGCGCCAGCAGCTTGGGGCCGGCAGGGCGAACTACTAACTATGGC. This sequence encodes CASSLGPAGRTTNYG. In full, the CDR3 is CASSLGPAGRTTNYGYTF.

A word on this clone: The read comes to an end 3 residues before the CDR3 does, leaving the germline J gene to fill in the end. The chain links TRBV5-1 to TRBJ1-1, with 9 bases fitting TRBD1. The CDR3 extends over 15 amino acids. Germline values: CDR1 SGHRS, CDR2 YFSETQ. V lost 7 bases and J lost 4; bases outside the gene matches: 11. The CDR3 bases that were read are TGCGCCAGCCGGGTTACAGGGGGCGAGGGCACTGAA. Residues: CASRVTGGEGTE. The whole CDR3 sequence is CASRVTGGEGTEAFF.

In the case of this clone: The CDR3 goes on 3 residues after the read ends, and that part is filled in from the germline J gene. This chain connects TRBV5-1 to TRBJ2-7, with a weak D call TRBD2 (6 bases). This CDR3 region has 15 residues. Germline V CDR1 and CDR2: SGHRS, YFSETQ. Trimming left V 2 bases short and J 6 bases short, with 18 bases between. CDR3 loop: CASSFYGTGGTEQYF. The CDR3 DNA, read in part, is TGCGCCAGCAGCTTTTACGGGACCGGGGGTACCGAG.

A note on this clone: An end of the junction does not agree with germline; a read error may underlie this. The CDR3 extends 3 residues past the end of the read, so its final part is completed from the germline J gene. The chain combines TRBV6-2 or TRBV6-3 with TRBJ2-5; 7 bases map to TRBD1. The germline V gene encodes CDR1 MNHEY and CDR2 SVGEGT. The CDR3 loop spans 15 amino acids. The covered CDR3 bases are TGTGCCGGCAGTCTTCCGGGACAGCCACAAGAGACC. It specifies CAGSLPGQPQET. The CDR3 as a whole reads CAGSLPGQPQETQYF.

Of note for this clone: The read is 3 residues too short to cover the CDR3 end, so that end is filled in from the germline J gene. The chain is built from TRBV24-1 and TRBJ2-5; 8 bases match TRBD1. This CDR3 has 15 amino acids. The germline gives CDR1 KGHDR, CDR2 SFDVKD. With V trimmed by 4 bases and J by 4 bases, 7 bases remained unmatched. Here the CDR3 reads CATSEGGTGGETQYF. Partial CDR3 DNA: TGTGCCACCAGTGAGGGCGGGACAGGAGGAGAGACC.